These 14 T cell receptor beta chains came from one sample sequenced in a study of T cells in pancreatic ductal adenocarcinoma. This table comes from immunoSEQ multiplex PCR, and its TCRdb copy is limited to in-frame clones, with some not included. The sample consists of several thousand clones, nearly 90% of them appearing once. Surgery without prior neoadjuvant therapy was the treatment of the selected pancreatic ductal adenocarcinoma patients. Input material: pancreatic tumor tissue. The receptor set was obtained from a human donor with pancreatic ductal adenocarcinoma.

CDR3 in amino acids: CASSSSREVQYF. The DNA of the CDR3 is TGTGCCAGCAGCTCGAGCAGGGAGGTCCAGTACTTC. The rearrangement uses TRBV7-2 and TRBJ2-5, with D tentatively TRBD2 (6 bases). The germline V gene encodes CDR1 SGHTA and CDR2 FQGNSA. The length of the CDR3 is 12 residues. V was trimmed by 4 bases and J by 10 bases, leaving 13 bases between them.

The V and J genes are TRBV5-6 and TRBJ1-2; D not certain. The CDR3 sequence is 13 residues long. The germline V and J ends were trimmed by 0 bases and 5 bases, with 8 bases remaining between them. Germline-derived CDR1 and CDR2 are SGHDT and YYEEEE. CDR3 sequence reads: CASSLGREYGYTF. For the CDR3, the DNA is TGTGCCAGCAGCTTGGGCCGGGAATATGGCTACACCTTC.

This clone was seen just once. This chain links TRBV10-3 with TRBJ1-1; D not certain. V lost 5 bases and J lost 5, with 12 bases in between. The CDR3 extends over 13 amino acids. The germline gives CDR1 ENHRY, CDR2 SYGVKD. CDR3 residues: CAISKDGMTEAFF. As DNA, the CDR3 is TGTGCCATCAGTAAGGACGGGATGACTGAAGCTTTCTTT.

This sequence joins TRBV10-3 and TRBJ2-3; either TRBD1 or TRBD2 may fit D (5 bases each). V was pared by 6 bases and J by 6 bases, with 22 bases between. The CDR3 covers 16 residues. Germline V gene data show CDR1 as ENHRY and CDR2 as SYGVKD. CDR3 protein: CAISGRGGPRRDTQYF. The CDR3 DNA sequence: TGTGCCATCAGCGGACGGGGCGGCCCCCGGCGGGATACGCAGTATTTT.

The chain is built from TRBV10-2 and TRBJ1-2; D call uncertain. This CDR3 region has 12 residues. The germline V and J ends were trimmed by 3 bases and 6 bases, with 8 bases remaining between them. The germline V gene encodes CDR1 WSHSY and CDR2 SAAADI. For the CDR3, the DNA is TGCGCCAGCAGTGACCTGGGCAATGGCTACACCTTC. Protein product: CASSDLGNGYTF.

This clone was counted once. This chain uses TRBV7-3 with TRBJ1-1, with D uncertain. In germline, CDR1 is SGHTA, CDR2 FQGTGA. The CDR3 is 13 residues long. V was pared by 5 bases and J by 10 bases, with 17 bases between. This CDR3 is CASSLDMGTGAFF. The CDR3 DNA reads TGTGCCAGCAGCCTAGACATGGGCACCGGAGCTTTCTTT.

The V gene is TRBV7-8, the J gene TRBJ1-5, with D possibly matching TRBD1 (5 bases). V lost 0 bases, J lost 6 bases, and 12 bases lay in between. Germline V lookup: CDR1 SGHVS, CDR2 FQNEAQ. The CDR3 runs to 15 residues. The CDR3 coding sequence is TGTGCCAGCAGCTTAGCGCTTTTAAGGGGTCAGCCCCAGCATTTT. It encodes CASSLALLRGQPQHF.

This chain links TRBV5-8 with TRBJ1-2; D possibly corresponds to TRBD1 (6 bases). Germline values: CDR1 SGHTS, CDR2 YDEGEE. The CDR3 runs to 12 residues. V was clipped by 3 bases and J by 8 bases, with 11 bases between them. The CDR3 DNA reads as TGTGCCAGCAGCTCCCACAGGGCCGGCTACACCTTC. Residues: CASSSHRAGYTF.

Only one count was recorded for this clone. The CDR3 protein is CASSPLLDRNYGYTF. CDR3 DNA sequence: TGTGCCAGCAGTCCGTTATTGGACAGGAACTATGGCTACACCTTC. The chain has TRBV27 and TRBJ1-2; 7 positions agree with TRBD1. Germline V CDR1 and CDR2: MNHEY, SMNVEV (reference sequence). This CDR3 is built from 15 residues. After removal of 5 bases from V and 2 bases from J, the junction contained 8 bases not matched to a gene.

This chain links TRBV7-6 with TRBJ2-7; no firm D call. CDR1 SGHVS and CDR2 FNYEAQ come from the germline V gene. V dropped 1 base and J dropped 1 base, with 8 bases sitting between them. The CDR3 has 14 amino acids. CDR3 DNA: TGTGCCAGCAGCTTAGAGGAAGGATCCTACGAGCAGTACTTC. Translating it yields CASSLEEGSYEQYF.

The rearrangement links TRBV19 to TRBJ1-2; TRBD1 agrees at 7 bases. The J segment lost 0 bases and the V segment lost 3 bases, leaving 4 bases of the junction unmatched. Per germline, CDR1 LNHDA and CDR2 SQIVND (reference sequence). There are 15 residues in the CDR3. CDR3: CASSIPQGANYGYTF. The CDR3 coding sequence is TGTGCCAGTAGTATCCCCCAGGGGGCTAACTATGGCTACACCTTC. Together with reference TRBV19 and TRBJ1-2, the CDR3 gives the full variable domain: DGGITQSPKYLFRKEGQNVTLSCEQNLNHDAMYWYRQDPGQGLRLIYYSQIVNDFQKGDIAEGYSVSREKKESFPLTVTSAQKNPTAFYLCASSIPQGANYGYTFGSGTRLTVV.

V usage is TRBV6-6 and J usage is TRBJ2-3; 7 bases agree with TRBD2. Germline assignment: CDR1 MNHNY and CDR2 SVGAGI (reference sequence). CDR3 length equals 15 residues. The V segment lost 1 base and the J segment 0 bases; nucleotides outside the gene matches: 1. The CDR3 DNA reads TGTGCCAGCAGTTACTACGGGGGGAGCACAGATACGCAGTATTTT. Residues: CASSYYGGSTDTQYF.

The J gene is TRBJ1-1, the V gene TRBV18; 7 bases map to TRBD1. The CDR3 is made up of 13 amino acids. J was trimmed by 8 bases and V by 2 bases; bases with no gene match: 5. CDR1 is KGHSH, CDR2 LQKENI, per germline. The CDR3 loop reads CASSPNRGEEAFF. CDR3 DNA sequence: TGTGCCAGCTCACCAAACAGGGGCGAGGAAGCTTTCTTT.

As DNA, the CDR3 is TGTGCCAGCAGCTTACTGCGGGGGGCCGGGAATGAGCAGTTCTTC. Translated, it gives CASSLLRGAGNEQFF. The V call is TRBV7-2, the J call TRBJ2-1; 8 bases map to TRBD2. The CDR3 is 15 residues long. CDR1 is SGHTA, CDR2 FQGNSA, per germline. Unmatched junction bases numbered 7, after V lost 2 bases and J lost 7 bases.